This TCR beta chain was obtained from a study of T cell responses to AZD1222 COVID-19 vaccine. Study-level results: Clonal diversity was possibly underestimated, and white British individuals and females predominated among donors. Sampled repertoires all dated from after the peak T cell response. The study found Spike-specific TCR breadth and depth rose after two AZD1222 doses.

Investigators merged groups given second doses at roughly 4 or roughly 12 weeks. On this clone: The antigen remains unidentified.

Clones were sequenced by immunoSEQ multiplex PCR, and TCRdb holds only the in-frame ones, with some missing. The data show 150,000 to 250,000 clones, with about nine tenths seen just once and 3% to 4% held by the top ten. This receptor was identified in an adult who received the AZD1222 COVID-19 vaccine. The specimen comprised peripheral blood, sampled 28 days after the second AZD1222 dose.

CDR3 in amino acids: CASSLGAEETQYF. CDR3 in DNA: TGCGCCAGCAGCTTGGGGGCTGAAGAGACCCAGTACTTC. The chain combines TRBV5-1 with TRBJ2-5; no clear D gene. The CDR3 has 13 amino acids. Germline V gene lookup returns CDR1 SGHRS and CDR2 YFSETQ. V lost 0 bases, J lost 3 bases, and 6 bases lay in between.